One and the same sample provided the 16 T cell receptor beta chains below, sequenced in a study of T-cell reconstitution after alpha-beta-depleted transplantation in children. Preparing the TCRbeta library involved the use of unique molecular identifiers. TCRdb processed the PCR reads anew with MiXCR; each CDR3 protein has one entry. Of 250,000 or so distinct CDR3 sequences detected, roughly 8.2% appear once; the ten largest clones hold roughly 6%. Material: PBMCs, mostly from graft donor cells, obtained 180 days after TCRalphabeta/CD19-depleted stem cell transplant. These receptors all come from a male patient younger than 18 who had a stem cell transplant for acute lymphoblastic leukemia, so the T cells may come from the graft donor.

This clonotype showed up many times. The V and J genes are TRBV6-1 and TRBJ1-2, with D maybe TRBD1 (6 bases). This CDR3 comprises 13 residues. Trimming removed 6 bases at V and 8 bases at J, with 16 bases between. Germline CDR1 reads MNHNS; CDR2 reads SASEGT. The CDR3 sequence is CASRGQVAGGYTF. As DNA, the CDR3 is TGTGCCAGCAGGGGACAAGTCGCGGGGGGCTACACCTTC.

This clonotype appeared many times. The V call is TRBV29-1, the J call TRBJ2-7; 8 bases agree with TRBD1. The CDR3 runs 13 residues. Germline values: CDR1 SQVTM, CDR2 ANQGSEA. Germline trimming cut 6 bases from V and 3 bases from J; bases unmatched to any gene: 7. The CDR3 DNA sequence: TGCAGCGTGATGGGACAGGCCAACTACGAGCAGTACTTC. Translation: CSVMGQANYEQYF.

This clonotype appeared many times. The J gene is TRBJ2-1, the V gene TRBV6-5; 7 bases line up with TRBD2. Germline-derived CDR1 and CDR2 are MNHEY and SVGAGI. The CDR3 is 18 residues long. V trimming: 6 bases; J trimming: 0 bases; junction bases outside the gene matches: 14. CDR3 DNA sequence: TGTGCCAGCAGGGCGACGGGAGGCCCCTTTAGCTCCTACAATGAGCAGTTCTTC. Its protein is CASRATGGPFSSYNEQFF.

Ten or more counts support this clonotype. The DNA of the CDR3 is TGTGCCAGCAGCTATGGAGGGACCTCTGGAAACACCATATATTTT. Its translation is CASSYGGTSGNTIYF. The rearrangement links TRBV5-5 to TRBJ1-3, with D maybe TRBD1 (5 bases). Germline V CDR1 and CDR2: SGHKS, YYEKEE (reference sequence). With 3 bases removed from V and 0 bases from J, the gap between germline ends came to 10 bases. This CDR3 has 15 amino acids. Full variable domain (outside the CDR3, taken from reference TRBV5-5 and TRBJ1-3): DAGVTQSPTHLIKTRGQQVTLRCSPISGHKSVSWYQQVLGQGPQFIFQYYEKEERGRGNFPDRFSARQFPNYSSELNVNALLLGDSALYLCASSYGGTSGNTIYFGEGSWLTVV.

This clonotype was found a few times. This sequence joins TRBV5-4 and TRBJ2-5; the match to TRBD1 covers 7 bases. This CDR3 region has 14 residues. With V trimmed by 4 bases and J by 4 bases, 7 bases remained unmatched. Looked up from germline, CDR1 is SGHNT and CDR2 is YYREEE (reference sequence). The CDR3 DNA follows: TGTGCCAGCAGCCCCCCCGACAGGGCAGAGACCCAGTACTTC. It encodes CASSPPDRAETQYF.

This clonotype was recorded at least ten times. The rearrangement joins TRBV3-1 to TRBJ2-1; TRBD2 matches at 13 bases. CDR1 and CDR2 from the germline V gene are LGHDT and YNNKEL (reference sequence). J gave up 6 bases and V 3 bases, and 2 bases lay outside the gene matches. The CDR3 is made up of 15 amino acids. The CDR3 loop is CASSQGLAGTNEQFF. For the CDR3, the DNA is TGTGCCAGCAGCCAGGGACTAGCGGGAACCAATGAGCAGTTCTTC.

In its sample, this clonotype was seen many times. This chain uses TRBV6-1 with TRBJ2-3, with D unresolved. CDR3 length: 19 residues. The germline gives CDR1 MNHNS, CDR2 SASEGT. The V gene lost 6 bases and the J gene lost 4 bases, with 29 bases spanning the gap. The CDR3 spells CASSPTIPAGFVLADTQYF. CDR3 nucleotide sequence: TGTGCCAGCAGCCCAACCATCCCCGCCGGATTTGTTTTGGCAGATACGCAGTATTTT.

The V and J genes are TRBV6-6 and TRBJ1-4; D is perhaps TRBD1 (5 bases). Looked up from germline, CDR1 is MNHNY and CDR2 is SVGAGI (reference sequence). Trimming left V 6 bases short and J 9 bases short, with 14 bases between. The CDR3 has 13 residues. The CDR3 reads CASRTAGPKKLFF. The CDR3 DNA reads as TGTGCCAGCAGGACAGCGGGGCCTAAAAAACTGTTTTTT.

This clonotype has ten or more counts. The rearrangement joins TRBV6-1 to TRBJ1-1; a weak D match, TRBD1 (6 bases). The CDR3 is 12 amino acids. V shed 7 bases and J shed 3 bases, with 9 bases lying between them. From germline, CDR1 is MNHNS and CDR2 SASEGT. The CDR3 spells CASNKGDTEAFF. The CDR3 nucleotides are TGTGCCAGCAACAAGGGGGACACTGAAGCTTTCTTT.

Turning to this clonotype: This may come from a read error, since a much larger clone is one base off. The V and J genes are TRBV12-3 or TRBV12-4 and TRBJ2-1, with 10 bases fitting TRBD2. This CDR3 region has 18 residues. In nucleotides, the CDR3 is TGTGCCTGCAGTTTACCCCGGACTAGCGGACGACTTTACAATGAGCAGTTCTTC. Amino acid sequence: CACSLPRTSGRLYNEQFF.

This clonotype showed up many times. The rearrangement links TRBV7-2 to TRBJ2-7; 11 bases are a match to TRBD1. The CDR3 loop spans 15 amino acids. The V gene end was trimmed by 5 bases and the J gene end by 4 bases; junction bases not matched to a gene: 7. The germline gives CDR1 SGHTA, CDR2 FQGNSA. CDR3 sequence (DNA): TGTGCCAGCAGCGCCGGACAGGGGGCGTTGTACGAGCAGTACTTC. It translates to CASSAGQGALYEQYF.

This clonotype was counted ten times or more. The rearrangement links TRBV20-1 to TRBJ2-1, with 11 bases aligning to TRBD2. Germline trimming cut 1 base from V and 3 bases from J; bases unmatched to any gene: 8. The CDR3 totals 17 residues. CDR1 is DFQATT and CDR2 is SNEGSKA in the germline V gene (reference sequence). This CDR3 reads CSARGDGLAGGYNEQFF. CDR3 nucleotides: TGCAGTGCTAGAGGAGACGGCCTAGCGGGGGGCTACAATGAGCAGTTCTTC.

The rearrangement links TRBV5-1 to TRBJ2-7; D gene ambiguous. Trimming pared 0 bases from V and 0 bases from J, leaving 7 bases between. CDR1 is SGHRS, CDR2 YFSETQ, per germline. CDR3 length: 14 residues. CDR3 coding DNA: TGCGCCAGCAGCTTGGAAGCGAGCTCCTACGAGCAGTACGTC. It specifies CASSLEASSYEQYV.

In its sample, this clonotype was seen many times. This chain connects TRBV2 to TRBJ2-5; the D gene is possibly TRBD2 (7 bases). Per the germline V gene, CDR1 is SNHLY and CDR2 is FYNNEI. Trimming took 3 bases from V and 2 from J, leaving 13 bases between them. The CDR3 is made up of 15 amino acids. CDR3 DNA sequence: TGTGCCAGCAGTGAGGGGGGGCGATTTCAAGAGACCCAGTACTTC. Its translation: CASSEGGRFQETQYF. The variable domain in full, with the rest retrieved from reference TRBV2 and TRBJ2-5, is EPEVTQTPSHQVTQMGQEVILRCVPISNHLYFYWYRQILGQKVEFLVSFYNNEISEKSEIFDDQFSVERPDGSNFTLKIRSTKLEDSAMYFCASSEGGRFQETQYFGPGTRLLVL.

This clonotype was picked up many times. This sequence joins TRBV25-1 and TRBJ2-7, with D hard to call. V lost 4 bases and J lost 6, with 13 bases in between. Germline V gene data show CDR1 as MGHDK and CDR2 as SYGVNS. The length of the CDR3 is 13 residues. The CDR3 protein is CASSARFVSEQYF. CDR3 nucleotides: TGTGCCAGCAGTGCCAGGTTTGTTAGCGAGCAGTACTTC.

This clonotype was seen ten or more times. V and J are TRBV6-2 or TRBV6-3 and TRBJ2-3; 11 bases align to TRBD1. Germline CDR1 MNHEY, CDR2 SVGEGT. The CDR3 totals 16 residues. The trim removed 2 bases at V and 7 bases at J, leaving 8 bases unmatched. CDR3 DNA: TGTGCCAGCAGTTACGGTGGACAGGGGGCGCGTAATACGCAGTATTTT. Residues: CASSYGGQGARNTQYF.